The sequence of this TCR beta chain was determined in a study of cytomegalovirus exposure and HLA in healthy donors. Regarding this clone: What it binds is not known.

13 Jbeta primers and 60 Vbeta primers were used for the PCR. Assay used: immunoSEQ multiplex PCR; TCRdb lists only in-frame clones, some missing. Among around 100,000 clones listed, less than 80% were seen once. Study results and caveats: Across all donors, roughly uniform sequencing depth was an assumption of the presence/absence analyses.

The sample comprised PBMCs. The receptor's source is a woman in her twenties or thirties in good health and CMV-seronegative.

CDR3 amino acids: CASSFEYVAGAYEQYF. The DNA of the CDR3 is TGTGCCAGCAGTTTTGAGTATGTAGCGGGAGCGTACGAGCAGTACTTC. The chain carries TRBV28 and TRBJ2-7; 9 positions agree with TRBD2. The CDR3 contains 16 residues. Per the germline V gene, CDR1 is MDHEN and CDR2 is SYDVKM. V dropped 3 bases and J dropped 4; count of bases not matched to a gene: 10.